These 16 T cell receptor beta chains were all obtained from the same sample, sequenced in a study of glioma-infiltrating T cells after dendritic cell vaccination. Data came from immunoSEQ multiplex PCR; TCRdb stores just in-frame clones and leaves some out. The data contain approximately 100,000 clones, approximately 80% of them singletons. The sequences come from blood, collected before dendritic cell vaccination. These TCRs come from a human donor with glioblastoma.

The chain has TRBV6-6 and TRBJ2-3; 7 bases fit TRBD2. Germline V CDR1 and CDR2: MNHNY, SVGAGI (reference sequence). The length of the CDR3 is 15 residues. Trimming cost V 4 bases and J 6 bases; bases outside gene matches: 10. This chain's CDR3 is CASSSPGLPSDTQYF. The DNA for the CDR3 is TGTGCCAGCAGTTCTCCGGGACTACCCTCCGATACGCAGTATTTT.

The rearrangement links TRBV7-9 to TRBJ1-1, with D hard to call. V lost 5 bases to trimming and J lost 8 bases, with 9 bases between them. The CDR3 length is 11 residues. Germline lookup yields CDR1 SEHNR and CDR2 FQNEAQ (reference sequence). The CDR3 protein is CASSTYREAFF. The CDR3 DNA sequence: TGTGCCAGCAGCACCTACAGAGAAGCTTTCTTT.

This clone appeared a single time. J is TRBJ1-2 and V is TRBV6-5; a possible D gene is TRBD1 (5 bases). Germline CDR1 is MNHEY and CDR2 is SVGAGI. Trimming stripped 8 bases from V and 4 bases from J, with 17 bases between. This CDR3 region has 14 residues. The DNA of the CDR3 is TGTGCCAGCGGGGGAGGACGGGGATTCTATGGCTACACCTTC. Translation: CASGGGRGFYGYTF.

This chain connects TRBV30 to TRBJ1-6; D remains unclear. Germline CDR1 GTSNPN, CDR2 SVGIG (reference sequence). V was cut by 0 bases and J by 8 bases, with 17 bases left in between. This CDR3 spans 16 amino acids. This CDR3 reads CAWSVGGHLGYSPLHF. DNA for the CDR3: TGTGCCTGGAGTGTCGGAGGGCACTTGGGGTATTCACCCCTCCACTTT.

J is TRBJ2-5 and V is TRBV7-2; no reliable D call. The J call may be in error: the DNA end matches TRBJ2-7 better. Per the germline V gene, CDR1 is SGHTA and CDR2 is FQGNSA. This CDR3 region has 12 residues. The CDR3 loop reads CASSLTDYEQYF. The CDR3 nucleotides read TGTGCCAGCAGCTTAACAGACTACGAGCAGTACTTC.

The chain has TRBV19 and TRBJ2-3; 8 nucleotides line up with TRBD2. This CDR3 has 15 amino acids. CDR1 is LNHDA, CDR2 SQIVND, per germline (reference sequence). V was clipped by 3 bases and J by 2 bases; unmatched bases: 4. CDR3 bases: TGTGCCAGTAGTATCAAGCGGGGGCTCACAGATACGCAGTATTTT. This sequence encodes CASSIKRGLTDTQYF. The full variable domain, completed using reference TRBV19 and TRBJ2-3, is DGGITQSPKYLFRKEGQNVTLSCEQNLNHDAMYWYRQDPGQGLRLIYYSQIVNDFQKGDIAEGYSVSREKKESFPLTVTSAQKNPTAFYLCASSIKRGLTDTQYFGPGTRLTVL.

The rearrangement joins TRBV19 to TRBJ1-1; 9 nucleotides agree with TRBD1. Losses at the gene ends were 5 bases for V and 11 bases for J; bases not matched to a gene: 12. Germline CDR1 reads LNHDA; CDR2 reads SQIVND (reference sequence). The CDR3 totals 14 residues. In DNA, the CDR3 is TGTGCCAGTAGTCGGACAGGGGACAACGACGATGCTTTCTTT. Residues: CASSRTGDNDDAFF.

The CDR3 reads CASSQGGGPSYEQYF. Here the CDR3 DNA reads TGTGCCAGCAGCCAGGGAGGGGGACCCTCCTACGAGCAGTACTTC. The genes are TRBV4-2 and TRBJ2-7; the D gene is possibly TRBD2 (7 bases). The CDR3 runs to 15 residues. Per the germline V gene, CDR1 is LGHNA and CDR2 is YNFKEQ. Trimming pared 3 bases from V and 0 bases from J, leaving 12 bases between.

The CDR3 DNA sequence: TGTGCCAGCAGCGCGGGACTAGCGGGGGGTTTTTATGAGCAGTTCTTC. Translating gives CASSAGLAGGFYEQFF. V gene TRBV9 combines with J gene TRBJ2-1, with 15 bases lining up with TRBD2. The CDR3 extends over 16 amino acids. Germline-derived CDR1 and CDR2 are SGDLS and YYNGEE. The J segment lost 8 bases and the V segment lost 3 bases, leaving 6 bases of the junction unmatched.

The genes are TRBV2 and TRBJ2-5; a weak D match, TRBD2 (6 bases). The CDR3 length is 14 residues. V shed 2 bases and J shed 1 base, with 8 bases lying between them. Germline V CDR1 and CDR2: SNHLY, FYNNEI. The DNA of the CDR3 is TGTGCCAGCAGTGAACTTAGCGGCCAAGAGACCCAGTACTTC. Translating gives CASSELSGQETQYF.

The chain couples TRBV30 to TRBJ1-5; 8 bases agree with TRBD1. V lost 2 bases, J lost 4 bases, and 4 bases stayed unmatched. The CDR3 loop spans 14 amino acids. CDR1 is GTSNPN, CDR2 SVGIG, per germline (reference sequence). The CDR3 DNA is TGTGCCTGGAGTACTGGACAGGGTAATCAGCCCCAGCATTTT. Its protein product is CAWSTGQGNQPQHF.

The rearrangement joins TRBV6-6 to TRBJ1-1, with TRBD1 as a possible D gene (6 bases). Deletions cut 5 bases from V and 7 bases from J, with 11 bases between. CDR3 length: 12 residues. Germline V lookup: CDR1 MNHNY, CDR2 SVGAGI (reference sequence). CDR3 sequence: CASSQGLVEAFF. The CDR3 coding sequence is TGTGCCAGCAGTCAGGGGCTGGTTGAAGCTTTCTTT.

In this sample, this clone turned up once. V usage is TRBV20-1 and J usage is TRBJ1-5, with D unclear. CDR3 length equals 10 residues. V was clipped by 5 bases and J by 6 bases, with 5 bases between them. CDR1 is DFQATT, CDR2 SNEGSKA, per germline (reference sequence). The CDR3 loop reads CSAAGQPQHF. CDR3 coding DNA: TGCAGTGCTGCGGGTCAGCCCCAGCATTTT.

The genes are TRBV5-4 and TRBJ1-1, with 9 bases lining up with TRBD1. Germline CDR1 and CDR2: SGHNT and YYREEE (reference sequence). J was trimmed by 5 bases and V by 0 bases; bases with no gene match: 5. The length of the CDR3 is 15 residues. In nucleotides, the CDR3 is TGTGCCAGCAGCTTGGGGGGACAGGGAGGTACTGAAGCTTTCTTT. Protein: CASSLGGQGGTEAFF.

In DNA, the CDR3 is TGCGCCAGCAGCCCGGGTGGGGGGGGCACCTACGAGCAGTACTTC. Protein: CASSPGGGGTYEQYF. This chain uses TRBV5-1 with TRBJ2-7; D is perhaps TRBD2 (7 bases). Trimming cost V 4 bases and J 2 bases, with 16 bases left between them. Germline assignment: CDR1 SGHRS and CDR2 YFSETQ. There are 15 residues in the CDR3.

The rearrangement links TRBV27 to TRBJ1-5; D unresolved. The V gene's germline CDR1 is MNHEY and CDR2 SMNVEV (reference sequence). The CDR3 is 13 amino acids. Between the trimmed V and J ends, which lost 3 bases and 3 bases, there was a span of 6 bases. For the CDR3, the DNA is TGTGCCAGCAGTTTCAGTTTCAATCAGCCCCAGCATTTT. This encodes CASSFSFNQPQHF.